One sample yielded the 30 T cell receptor beta chains listed below, sequenced in a study of cytomegalovirus exposure and HLA in healthy donors. Researchers ran the PCR with 60 Vbeta and 13 Jbeta primers. Here immunoSEQ multiplex PCR was the method, and the copy in TCRdb shows in-frame clones only, minus some. The profile shows some 150,000 clones, about 85% of them singletons. Sequenced material: PBMCs. The receptors derive from a woman between 18 and 29 years old in good health and CMV-seronegative.

This chain connects TRBV28 to TRBJ2-3; tentatively, D is TRBD1 (6 bases). V lost 6 bases, J lost 4 bases, and 17 bases lay in between. The CDR3 extends over 15 amino acids. The germline gives CDR1 MDHEN, CDR2 SYDVKM. CDR3 loop: CASSPLDRLADTQYF. The CDR3 DNA sequence: TGTGCCAGCAGCCCCCTAGACAGGTTAGCAGATACGCAGTATTTT. Full variable domain (rest looked up from reference TRBV28 and TRBJ2-3): DVKVTQSSRYLVKRTGEKVFLECVQDMDHENMFWYRQDPGLGLRLIYFSYDVKMKEKGDIPEGYSVSREKKERFSLILESASTNQTSMYLCASSPLDRLADTQYFGPGTRLTVL.

The rearrangement links TRBV30 to TRBJ2-7, with a possible D match to TRBD1 (6 bases). Trimming shortened V by 3 bases and J by 0 bases, and 12 bases separated the two germline ends. The CDR3 length is 14 residues. Germline CDR1 and CDR2: GTSNPN and SVGIG (reference sequence). The CDR3 reads CAWRDRTSSYEQYF. The CDR3 nucleotides are TGTGCCTGGAGAGACAGGACGAGCTCCTACGAGCAGTACTTC.

This chain uses TRBV19 with TRBJ2-3; perhaps TRBD1 as D (6 bases). Trimming pared 3 bases from V and 1 base from J, leaving 14 bases between. CDR3 length: 16 residues. Germline loops: CDR1 LNHDA, CDR2 SQIVND (reference sequence). The chain's CDR3 is CASSIRHRVRTDTQYF. The CDR3 nucleotides read TGTGCCAGTAGTATCCGGCACAGGGTTCGCACAGATACGCAGTATTTT. The whole variable domain, filled in from reference TRBV19 and TRBJ2-3, reads DGGITQSPKYLFRKEGQNVTLSCEQNLNHDAMYWYRQDPGQGLRLIYYSQIVNDFQKGDIAEGYSVSREKKESFPLTVTSAQKNPTAFYLCASSIRHRVRTDTQYFGPGTRLTVL.

In its sample, this clone is medium-sized. The CDR3 spells CASRGQGAYEQYF. The CDR3 bases are TGTGCCAGCAGGGGACAGGGGGCTTACGAGCAGTACTTC. The gene calls are TRBV28 and TRBJ2-7; 12 nucleotides line up with TRBD1. V lost 6 bases, J lost 4 bases, and 1 base stayed unmatched. CDR3 length: 13 amino acids. The germline gives CDR1 MDHEN, CDR2 SYDVKM.

This chain joins TRBV4-2 and TRBJ2-5; D is unresolved. Trimming removed 1 base at V and 7 bases at J, with 10 bases between. Germline values: CDR1 LGHNA, CDR2 YNFKEQ. The CDR3 loop spans 13 amino acids. CDR3 region: CASSQGRLGTQYF. In nucleotides, the CDR3 is TGTGCCAGCAGCCAAGGCAGGTTGGGGACCCAGTACTTC.

The chain has TRBV2 and TRBJ1-3, with 7 bases matching TRBD1. CDR3 length: 15 amino acids. V trimming: 6 bases; J trimming: 3 bases; junction bases outside the gene matches: 8. Per germline, CDR1 SNHLY and CDR2 FYNNEI. The CDR3 loop is CASSPQGRGGNTIYF. As DNA, the CDR3 is TGTGCCAGCAGCCCACAGGGGAGAGGTGGAAACACCATATATTTT.

For the CDR3, the DNA is TGTGCCAGCAGCGTAGCGCCTATCAGAGGAGATACGCAGTATTTT. Its protein product is CASSVAPIRGDTQYF. This sequence joins TRBV9 and TRBJ2-3; D uncertain. Germline CDR1 is SGDLS and CDR2 is YYNGEE. CDR3 length: 15 residues. Trimming removed 0 bases from V and 5 bases from J, with 13 bases in between. Using reference TRBV9 and TRBJ2-3 for the parts outside the CDR3, the full variable domain is DSGVTQTPKHLITATGQRVTLRCSPRSGDLSVYWYQQSLDQGLQFLIQYYNGEERAKGNILERFSAQQFPDLHSELNLSSLELGDSALYFCASSVAPIRGDTQYFGPGTRLTVL.

The rearrangement links TRBV28 to TRBJ1-1; D may be TRBD1 (5 bases). There are 15 residues in the CDR3. Trimming shortened V by 5 bases and J by 4 bases, and 17 bases separated the two germline ends. Germline V gene data show CDR1 as MDHEN and CDR2 as SYDVKM. CDR3 DNA sequence: TGTGCCAGCAGTCTCTTTCCCAGGGCTATCACTGAAGCTTTCTTT. Protein sequence: CASSLFPRAITEAFF.

This clone has a single count. The gene calls are TRBV28 and TRBJ1-5; TRBD1 is a possible D gene (6 bases). Germline V lookup: CDR1 MDHEN, CDR2 SYDVKM. V dropped 2 bases and J dropped 4 bases, with 15 bases sitting between them. This CDR3 has 16 residues. In DNA form, the CDR3 reads TGTGCCAGCAGTTTACTCACAGGGTACCGGAATCAGCCCCAGCATTTT. It yields the protein CASSLLTGYRNQPQHF.

This chain connects TRBV15 to TRBJ2-4, with D possibly TRBD1 on 6 matching bases. V was trimmed by 1 base and J by 9 bases, leaving 13 bases between them. The CDR3 totals 14 residues. Germline V gene sequence: CDR1 LNHNV, CDR2 YYDKDF (reference sequence). Written as DNA, the CDR3 is TGTGCCACCAGCAGAGGCCAGGGGATCGGCATTCAGTACTTC. It encodes CATSRGQGIGIQYF.

The V call is TRBV2, the J call TRBJ2-3, with D unclear. CDR1 and CDR2 from the germline V gene are SNHLY and FYNNEI. Trimming pared 5 bases from V and 5 bases from J, leaving 5 bases between. CDR3 size: 11 residues. Here the CDR3 reads CASSPIDTQYF. For the CDR3, the DNA is TGTGCCAGCAGTCCCATAGATACGCAGTATTTT.

The chain is built from TRBV5-5 and TRBJ1-1, with 12 nucleotides matching TRBD1. The CDR3 length is 17 residues. CDR1 is SGHKS and CDR2 is YYEKEE in the germline V gene (reference sequence). With 4 bases clipped from V and 5 bases from J, the junction kept 12 bases outside the gene matches. In DNA form, the CDR3 reads TGTGCCAGCAGCGTTGACCCGGGACAGGGGGCTTTAACTGAAGCTTTCTTT. This sequence encodes CASSVDPGQGALTEAFF.

CDR3 residues: CASSPRTGPGYTF. The CDR3 DNA reads TGTGCCAGCAGCCCCCGGACAGGGCCCGGCTACACCTTC. This chain links TRBV7-2 with TRBJ1-2; 8 bases agree with TRBD1. The CDR3 loop spans 13 amino acids. V trimming: 5 bases; J trimming: 8 bases; junction bases outside the gene matches: 7. The germline gives CDR1 SGHTA, CDR2 FQGNSA.

The table lists this clone with a few counts. The J gene is TRBJ2-1, the V gene TRBV5-4, with 9 nucleotides matching TRBD2. This CDR3 has 14 residues. Looked up from germline, CDR1 is SGHNT and CDR2 is YYREEE (reference sequence). V lost 5 bases, J lost 6 bases, and 6 bases stayed unmatched. The CDR3 DNA reads as TGTGCCAGCAGATTAGCGGGAGTTTTCAATGAGCAGTTCTTC. As protein: CASRLAGVFNEQFF. The full variable domain, in which reference TRBV5-4 and TRBJ2-1 provide the parts outside the CDR3, is ETGVTQSPTHLIKTRGQQVTLRCSSQSGHNTVSWYQQALGQGPQFIFQYYREEENGRGNFPPRFSGLQFPNYSSELNVNALELDDSALYLCASRLAGVFNEQFFGPGTRLTVL.

The V and J genes are TRBV15 and TRBJ2-7; 7 nucleotides agree with TRBD1. The trim removed 1 base at V and 6 bases at J, leaving 3 bases unmatched. CDR3 size: 13 residues. Germline V gene data show CDR1 as LNHNV and CDR2 as YYDKDF (reference sequence). The CDR3, as DNA: TGTGCCACCAGCAGAGTTACAGGGGCCGAGCAGTACTTC. This gives the protein CATSRVTGAEQYF.

The chain couples TRBV28 to TRBJ1-2; possibly TRBD1 for D (6 bases). With 5 bases removed from V and 4 bases from J, the gap between germline ends came to 11 bases. The CDR3 runs 13 residues. CDR1 and CDR2 from the germline V gene are MDHEN and SYDVKM. CDR3 nucleotide sequence: TGTGCCAGCAGTCCCCGGGACATCTATGGCTACACCTTC. Its translation: CASSPRDIYGYTF.

The chain uses TRBV4-2 and TRBJ2-7; 9 nucleotides line up with TRBD2. Per germline, CDR1 LGHNA and CDR2 YNFKEQ. This CDR3 comprises 14 residues. Trimming took 4 bases from V and 0 from J; bases not matched to a gene: 1. The CDR3 nucleotides are TGTGCCAGCAGCCGAGCGGGAGGCTCCTACGAGCAGTACTTC. Encoded protein: CASSRAGGSYEQYF.

The CDR3 DNA is TGCGCCAGCAGCCCAGTTCTTATTGGGAAGCGGGGGGAAGAGACCCAGTACTTC. Translated, it gives CASSPVLIGKRGEETQYF. V is TRBV4-3 and J is TRBJ2-5; 9 bases fit TRBD2. V lost 4 bases to trimming and J lost 3 bases; unmatched junction nucleotides: 15. CDR3 length: 18 amino acids. CDR1 and CDR2 from the germline V gene are LGHNA and YSLEER.

This sequence joins TRBV5-4 and TRBJ2-2; TRBD1 matches 7 bases. The J segment lost 5 bases and the V segment lost 3 bases, leaving 10 bases of the junction unmatched. The CDR3 consists of 16 residues. Germline values: CDR1 SGHNT, CDR2 YYREEE (reference sequence). CDR3 DNA: TGTGCCAGCAGCTCCCAACAAGGACAGGAGACCGGGGAGCTGTTTTTT. Its protein is CASSSQQGQETGELFF.

This chain links TRBV27 with TRBJ2-1, with D unclear. The V gene's germline CDR1 is MNHEY and CDR2 SMNVEV (reference sequence). The V and J ends lost 8 bases and 0 bases respectively, with 14 bases between them. The CDR3 spans 15 residues. In DNA form, the CDR3 reads TGTGCCAGCCCTTCATTGGCCCCCTCCTACAATGAGCAGTTCTTC. This encodes CASPSLAPSYNEQFF.

The genes are TRBV21-1 and TRBJ1-1; the listed D gene, TRBD1, was not tested against the DNA. TRBV21-1 is a documented pseudogene. The CDR3 runs 15 residues. CDR3 amino acids: CASISPYRENTEAFF. In DNA, the CDR3 is TGTGCCAGCATATCGCCCTACAGGGAAAACACTGAAGCTTTCTTT.

The V gene is TRBV7-9, the J gene TRBJ2-7; D is undetermined. The CDR3 is 12 amino acids. CDR1 is SEHNR, CDR2 FQNEAQ, per germline (reference sequence). Trimming cost V 1 base and J 6 bases, with 7 bases left between them. DNA of the CDR3: TGTGCCAGCAGCTTAGTGGAGTCCGAGCAGTACTTC. It specifies CASSLVESEQYF.

V and J are TRBV6-5 and TRBJ2-7, with TRBD1 matching over 7 bases. Germline CDR1 is MNHEY and CDR2 is SVGAGI. Unmatched junction bases numbered 7, after V lost 2 bases and J lost 3 bases. The CDR3 consists of 15 residues. The CDR3 is CASSYDPGTDYEQYF. The CDR3 DNA follows: TGTGCCAGCAGTTACGATCCAGGGACAGACTACGAGCAGTACTTC.

The V and J genes are TRBV15 and TRBJ1-4; D gene uncertain. V shed 1 base and J shed 0 bases, with 15 bases lying between them. CDR1 is LNHNV, CDR2 YYDKDF, per germline (reference sequence). This CDR3 has 18 amino acids. In DNA, the CDR3 is TGTGCCACCAGCAGAGGCCCGGGTCCGAGGGCAACTAATGAAAAACTGTTTTTT. This translates into CATSRGPGPRATNEKLFF.

V gene TRBV30 combines with J gene TRBJ1-2; 7 bases line up with TRBD1. The V gene end was trimmed by 3 bases and the J gene end by 2 bases; junction bases not matched to a gene: 3. CDR3 size: 13 residues. Germline V gene data show CDR1 as GTSNPN and CDR2 as SVGIG (reference sequence). CDR3: CAWRPGGNYGYTF. The CDR3 nucleotides are TGTGCCTGGAGACCAGGGGGGAACTATGGCTACACCTTC.

The gene calls are TRBV7-6 and TRBJ2-5; 8 nucleotides line up with TRBD1. Germline CDR1 and CDR2: SGHVS and FNYEAQ. The CDR3 loop spans 14 amino acids. V lost 4 bases to trimming and J lost 2 bases; unmatched junction nucleotides: 3. CDR3 sequence: CASSSRQGQETQYF. The CDR3 DNA sequence: TGTGCCAGCAGCTCCCGACAGGGGCAAGAGACCCAGTACTTC.

This rearrangement joins TRBV19 to TRBJ2-7, with 11 bases that match TRBD1. The CDR3 is 13 residues long. CDR1 is LNHDA and CDR2 is SQIVND in the germline V gene (reference sequence). The V gene end was trimmed by 6 bases and the J gene end by 5 bases; junction bases not matched to a gene: 3. The CDR3 sequence is CASRRTGGNEQYF. In DNA form, the CDR3 reads TGTGCCAGTAGACGGACAGGGGGCAACGAGCAGTACTTC. Full variable domain (rest looked up from reference TRBV19 and TRBJ2-7): DGGITQSPKYLFRKEGQNVTLSCEQNLNHDAMYWYRQDPGQGLRLIYYSQIVNDFQKGDIAEGYSVSREKKESFPLTVTSAQKNPTAFYLCASRRTGGNEQYFGPGTRLTVT.

V gene TRBV9 combines with J gene TRBJ2-7; 7 bases are a match to TRBD1. Losses at the gene ends were 2 bases for V and 3 bases for J; bases not matched to a gene: 5. Germline CDR1 reads SGDLS; CDR2 reads YYNGEE. This CDR3 comprises 14 residues. CDR3 amino acids: CASSVSGQVYEQYF. For the CDR3, the DNA is TGTGCCAGCAGCGTCTCTGGACAGGTCTACGAGCAGTACTTC.

About this clone: The junction does not match germline at one end; this may be a read error. The chain uses TRBV4-1 and TRBJ2-7, with 11 bases lining up with TRBD1. The CDR3 spans 15 residues. Germline CDR1 MGHRA, CDR2 YSYEKL. The CDR3, as DNA: TGCGCCAGCAGCCACGGGACAGGGGGGACCTACGAGCAGCACTTC. It yields the protein CASSHGTGGTYEQHF.

The rearrangement links TRBV30 to TRBJ1-6, with D unclear. Per the germline V gene, CDR1 is GTSNPN and CDR2 is SVGIG (reference sequence). This CDR3 region has 13 residues. The CDR3 nucleotides are TGTGGGGCGGGGATCACCTATAATTCACCCCTCCACTTT. This encodes CGAGITYNSPLHF.